This T cell receptor (beta chain) derives from a study of prognosis after radiotherapy for stage I lung cancer. Across the whole study: Enrolled patients had stage I non-small cell lung cancer and entered the cohort between 2018 and 2019. Several patients had distant metastases at a median of about seven months after radiotherapy, and under 17 showed no significant progression. Study-wide results and limits: It is unknown whether the expanded TCR clones recognize the tumor.

From genomic DNA, TCR beta CDR3 was amplified by two-round multiplex PCR. The use of primers specific to each TRBV and TRBJ gene characterized first-round PCR. Universal primers were used in the second PCR round. Each CDR3 protein is one row after TCRdb ran MiXCR on the multiplex PCR reads. Of nearly 25,000 distinct CDR3 sequences listed, around 36% are singletons. The sample holds one count of this clonotype. Its target is not known. The TCR was taken from a donor at least 50 years old with non-small cell lung cancer. The starting material was PBMCs, obtained before or after stereotactic body radiation therapy (not recorded which).

Here the CDR3 DNA reads TGTGCCAGCAGTGAACCTGACAGGAGCTACGAGCAGTACTTC. Translation: CASSEPDRSYEQYF. This chain links TRBV6-1 with TRBJ2-7; D is perhaps TRBD1 (6 bases). CDR1 MNHNS and CDR2 SASEGT come from the germline V gene. Trimming took 2 bases from V and 3 from J, leaving 11 bases between them. The CDR3 sequence is 14 residues long.